What follows are 6 T cell receptor beta chains derived from one specimen sequenced in a study of cytomegalovirus exposure and HLA in healthy donors. Primers for the PCR totalled 60 Vbeta and 13 Jbeta. Sequencing was performed with immunoSEQ multiplex PCR; in TCRdb, only in-frame clones are kept and a portion is missing. The sample shows 100,000 to 150,000 clones, 76% of them seen only once. Sequencing was done on a sample of PBMCs. The receptors originated from a man aged 45-60 years in good health and CMV-seronegative.

The genes are TRBV5-1 and TRBJ2-7; 12 positions match TRBD2. The germline V gene encodes CDR1 SGHRS and CDR2 YFSETQ. V gave up 5 bases and J gave up 2 bases; unmatched junction bases: 11. The CDR3 loop spans 17 amino acids. The CDR3 sequence is CASSPRLAGVSTYEQYF. As DNA, the CDR3 is TGCGCCAGCAGTCCACGACTAGCGGGGGTCTCGACCTACGAGCAGTACTTC.

This sequence joins TRBV2 and TRBJ2-3; the match to TRBD1 covers 11 bases. Germline CDR1 and CDR2: SNHLY and FYNNEI. This CDR3 region has 15 residues. Trimming at V came to 8 bases and at J to 1 base, leaving 5 bases not matched to a gene. CDR3 sequence: CASGGTGGGTDTQYF. As DNA, the CDR3 is TGTGCCAGCGGGGGGACAGGGGGTGGCACAGATACGCAGTATTTT. Full variable domain (remainder filled in from reference TRBV2 and TRBJ2-3): EPEVTQTPSHQVTQMGQEVILRCVPISNHLYFYWYRQILGQKVEFLVSFYNNEISEKSEIFDDQFSVERPDGSNFTLKIRSTKLEDSAMYFCASGGTGGGTDTQYFGPGTRLTVL.

The chain is built from TRBV6-1 and TRBJ1-6, with D unresolved. Germline V lookup: CDR1 MNHNS, CDR2 SASEGT. This CDR3 spans 14 amino acids. V lost 9 bases and J lost 8, with 17 bases in between. The CDR3: CARPLARADSPLHF. The CDR3 DNA is TGTGCCAGACCCTTAGCGAGAGCGGATTCACCCCTCCACTTT.

This rearrangement joins TRBV6-1 to TRBJ2-1; a weak D match, TRBD2 (5 bases). This CDR3 has 15 amino acids. V was pared by 11 bases and J by 3 bases, with 20 bases between. CDR1 and CDR2 (germline): MNHNS, SASEGT. The CDR3 reads CAGAREQSLYNEQFF. The CDR3 bases are TGTGCCGGAGCGAGGGAGCAGAGCCTCTACAATGAGCAGTTCTTC.

The rearrangement links TRBV5-5 to TRBJ1-5; D is unresolved. There are 16 residues in the CDR3. Trimming removed 4 bases at V and 0 bases at J, with 14 bases between. Germline V gene lookup returns CDR1 SGHKS and CDR2 YYEKEE (reference sequence). The CDR3 DNA follows: TGTGCCAGCAGCCCCCCGGGTGATTATAGCAATCAGCCCCAGCATTTT. Translation gives CASSPPGDYSNQPQHF.

The chain has TRBV30 and TRBJ1-2; D is uncertain. The CDR3 contains 14 residues. V was shortened by 3 bases and J by 6 bases, with 17 bases between the two germline ends. In germline, CDR1 is GTSNPN, CDR2 SVGIG (reference sequence). DNA for the CDR3: TGTGCCTGGAGAGCCCCCGATCGTCGTGATGGCTACACCTTC. The encoded protein is CAWRAPDRRDGYTF.